Listed here is a single T cell receptor (beta chain). This clonotype was seen more than once but under ten times. Its antigen is currently not known. No base quality values were provided; no much bigger clone lies one nucleotide off. Receptors were amplified or captured by 5' RACE. Data came from a NextSeq 500. The TCR library protocol attached unique molecular identifiers to individual cDNA molecules to correct for sequencing error and PCR bias. TCR alpha and beta chains were both sequenced, and the abundances of alpha and beta sequences in each sample were closely correlated with each other. In the original analysis: V gene, J gene and CDR3 annotation of TCR sequences was performed with Decombinator V4. TCRs were defined as expanded if a significant change between any two time points was detected under a Poisson model with p below 0.0001. TCR abundances were normalised to the total number of TCRs sequenced in each sample and reported as counts per million. MAIT TCRs were defined by TRAV1-2 paired with TRAJ12, TRAJ20 or TRAJ33, and iNKT TCRs by TRAV10 paired with TRAJ18. A search of VDJdb, accessed on 1 November 2021, was run for TCRs annotated to CMV, EBV and SARS-CoV-2, with TCRs annotated for multiple antigens excluded. The public sequencing data were trimmed at Q25 with fastp and processed into clonotypes with MiXCR by TCRdb, which kept only in-frame beta chains. Each record represents a unique CDR3 protein, reported with the most common genes and DNA among its rows. The V and J calls were not made by the authors but by TCRdb's processing. The sample table contains roughly 81,000 distinct CDR3 sequences; only one count was recorded for 5% to 7% of them. The ten largest clones capture less than 9.5% of the sample.

The study was a case-control design nested within a healthcare worker cohort in London, UK, with weekly nasopharyngeal swab PCR tests and blood sampling. Healthcare workers were recruited between 23 and 31 March 2020, during the week of the UK lockdown, and were followed weekly for up to about 15 weeks. This sample stems from a study of early T cells in non-severe SARS-CoV-2 infection (dated by TCRdb to the early 2020s). Context from the whole study: Bulk RNA from unsorted whole blood was used for TCR sequencing, so alpha and beta chains could not be paired. The investigation overall reported the following: Matching against VDJdb was skewed toward anti-spike CD8 responses, likely underestimated virus-specific expansions, and missed private and CD4 specificities.

From a lookup of the germline V gene (reference sequence), CDR1 and CDR2 are DFQATT and SNEGSKA. V is shortened by 5 bases, J by 6 bases, and the region joining them spans 11 bases. The CDR3 holds 12 amino acids from the cysteine to the phenylalanine. The entry retains the CDR3 DNA only, 36 bases that are in frame from base 1. The V and J segments used are TRBV20-1 and TRBJ2-1; no D gene can be assigned with confidence. The receptor comes from an adult who was a healthcare worker with PCR-confirmed SARS-CoV-2 infection or an uninfected control (not recorded which). The specimen was whole blood. The CDR3 region reads CSAGASGNEQFF. The DNA reads TGCAGTGCTGGAGCCTCGGGCAATGAGCAGTTCTTC.